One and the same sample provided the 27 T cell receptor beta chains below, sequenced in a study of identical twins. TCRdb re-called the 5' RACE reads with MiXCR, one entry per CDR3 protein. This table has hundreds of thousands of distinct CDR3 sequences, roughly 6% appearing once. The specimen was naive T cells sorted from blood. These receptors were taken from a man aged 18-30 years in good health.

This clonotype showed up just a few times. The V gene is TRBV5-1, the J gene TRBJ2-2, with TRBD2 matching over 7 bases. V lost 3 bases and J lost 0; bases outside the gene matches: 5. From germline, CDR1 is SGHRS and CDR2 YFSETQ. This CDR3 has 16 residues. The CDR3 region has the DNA TGCGCCAGCAGCTCAACTAGCGTCGCGAACACCGGGGAGCTGTTTTTT. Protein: CASSSTSVANTGELFF.

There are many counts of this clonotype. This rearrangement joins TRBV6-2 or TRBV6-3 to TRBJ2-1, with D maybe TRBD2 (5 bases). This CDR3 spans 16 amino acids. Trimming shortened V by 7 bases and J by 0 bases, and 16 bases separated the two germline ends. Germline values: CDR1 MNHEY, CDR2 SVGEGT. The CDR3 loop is CASTRGPASSYNEQFF. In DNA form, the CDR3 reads TGTGCCAGCACAAGAGGGCCGGCAAGCTCCTACAATGAGCAGTTCTTC.

CDR3 in DNA: TGTGCCAGCAGTTTAATGACACGAAGGGTTAGCTACGAGCAGTACTTC. Translated, it gives CASSLMTRRVSYEQYF. The chain employs TRBV28 and TRBJ2-7; D ambiguous. V was shortened by 2 bases and J by 3 bases, with 17 bases between the two germline ends. Germline loops: CDR1 MDHEN, CDR2 SYDVKM. This CDR3 region has 16 residues.

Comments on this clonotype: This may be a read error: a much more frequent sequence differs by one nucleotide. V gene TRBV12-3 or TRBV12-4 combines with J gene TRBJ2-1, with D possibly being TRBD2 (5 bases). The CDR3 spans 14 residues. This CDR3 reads CARSLRGNNERQFF. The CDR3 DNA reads TGTGCCAGGAGTTTACGGGGAAACAATGAGCGGCAGTTCTTC.

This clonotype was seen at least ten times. The DNA of the CDR3 is TGTGCCATCCCTAGCGGGGGGCGTTGGACCGGGGAGCTGTTTTTT. Its translation: CAIPSGGRWTGELFF. The chain has TRBV12-3 or TRBV12-4 and TRBJ2-2, with 11 bases identical to TRBD2. J gave up 5 bases and V 10 bases, and 9 bases lay outside the gene matches. The CDR3 runs to 15 residues.

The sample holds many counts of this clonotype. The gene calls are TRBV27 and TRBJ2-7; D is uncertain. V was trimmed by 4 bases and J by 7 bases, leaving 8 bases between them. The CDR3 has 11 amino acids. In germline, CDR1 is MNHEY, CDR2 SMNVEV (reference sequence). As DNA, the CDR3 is TGTGCCAGCAGTTCCGGAAGTGAGCAGTACTTC. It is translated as CASSSGSEQYF.

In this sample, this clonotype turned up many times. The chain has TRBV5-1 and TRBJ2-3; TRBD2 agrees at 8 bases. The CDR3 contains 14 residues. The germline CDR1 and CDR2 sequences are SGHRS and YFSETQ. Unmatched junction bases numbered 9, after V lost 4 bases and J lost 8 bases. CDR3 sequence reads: CASSPGGPGGTQYF. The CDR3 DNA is TGCGCCAGCAGCCCGGGAGGGCCGGGGGGTACGCAGTATTTT.

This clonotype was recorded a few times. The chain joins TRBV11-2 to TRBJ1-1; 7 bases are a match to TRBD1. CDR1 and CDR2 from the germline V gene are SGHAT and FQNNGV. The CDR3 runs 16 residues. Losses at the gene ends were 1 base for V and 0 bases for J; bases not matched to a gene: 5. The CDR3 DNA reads TGTGCCAGCAGCTTAGCGGGACAGCCCTTGAACACTGAAGCTTTCTTT. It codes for CASSLAGQPLNTEAFF.

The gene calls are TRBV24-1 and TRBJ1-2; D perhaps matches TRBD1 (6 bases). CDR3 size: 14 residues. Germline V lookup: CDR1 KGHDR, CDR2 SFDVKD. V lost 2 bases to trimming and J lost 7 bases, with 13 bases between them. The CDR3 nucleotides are TGTGCCACCAGTGATTCCTTTGCGACAGGTGGCTACACCTTC. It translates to CATSDSFATGGYTF.

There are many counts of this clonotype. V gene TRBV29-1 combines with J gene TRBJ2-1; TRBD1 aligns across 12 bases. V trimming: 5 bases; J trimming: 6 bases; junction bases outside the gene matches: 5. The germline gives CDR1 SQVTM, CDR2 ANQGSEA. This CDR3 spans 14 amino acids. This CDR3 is CSVTKGQGANEQFF. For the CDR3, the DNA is TGCAGCGTTACTAAGGGACAGGGGGCCAATGAGCAGTTCTTC.

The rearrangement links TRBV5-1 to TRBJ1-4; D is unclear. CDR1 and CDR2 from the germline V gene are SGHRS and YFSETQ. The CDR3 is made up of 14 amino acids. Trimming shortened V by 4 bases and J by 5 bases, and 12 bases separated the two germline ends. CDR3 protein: CASSPPGSNEKLFF. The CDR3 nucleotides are TGCGCCAGCAGCCCCCCCGGCTCAAATGAAAAACTGTTTTTT.

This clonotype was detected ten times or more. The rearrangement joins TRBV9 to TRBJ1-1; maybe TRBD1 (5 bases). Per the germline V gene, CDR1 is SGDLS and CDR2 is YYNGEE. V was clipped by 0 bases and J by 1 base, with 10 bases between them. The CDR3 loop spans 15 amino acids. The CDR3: CASSVDRGGNTEAFF. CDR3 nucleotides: TGTGCCAGCAGCGTAGATCGGGGGGGGAACACTGAAGCTTTCTTT.

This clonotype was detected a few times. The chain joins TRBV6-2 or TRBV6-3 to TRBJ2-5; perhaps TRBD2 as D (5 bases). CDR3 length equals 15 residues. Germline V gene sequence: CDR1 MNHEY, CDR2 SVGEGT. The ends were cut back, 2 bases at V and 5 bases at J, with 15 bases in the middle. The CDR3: CASSYTPSGYETQYF. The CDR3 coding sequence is TGTGCCAGCAGTTACACCCCGTCGGGGTACGAGACCCAGTACTTC.

CDR3 in DNA: TGTGCCAGCAGCCACAAAAGGAACACTGAAGCTTTCTTT. Encoded protein: CASSHKRNTEAFF. The chain is built from TRBV12-3 or TRBV12-4 and TRBJ1-1; no clear D. The V end lost 6 bases, the J end lost 1 base, and 9 bases lay between the germline ends. The CDR3 has 13 amino acids.

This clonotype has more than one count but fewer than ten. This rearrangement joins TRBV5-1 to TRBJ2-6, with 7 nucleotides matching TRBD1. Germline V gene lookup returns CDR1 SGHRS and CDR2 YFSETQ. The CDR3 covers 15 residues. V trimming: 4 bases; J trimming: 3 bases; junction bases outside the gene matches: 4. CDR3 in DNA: TGCGCCAGCAGCCCACAGGGGTTTGGGGCCAACGTCCTGACTTTC. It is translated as CASSPQGFGANVLTF.

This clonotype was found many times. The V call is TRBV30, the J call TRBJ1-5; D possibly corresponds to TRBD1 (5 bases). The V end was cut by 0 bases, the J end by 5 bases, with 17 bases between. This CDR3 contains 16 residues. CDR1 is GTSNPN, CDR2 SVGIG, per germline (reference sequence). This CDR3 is CAWSVTWGAGDQPQHF. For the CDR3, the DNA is TGTGCCTGGAGTGTTACGTGGGGTGCGGGGGATCAGCCCCAGCATTTT.

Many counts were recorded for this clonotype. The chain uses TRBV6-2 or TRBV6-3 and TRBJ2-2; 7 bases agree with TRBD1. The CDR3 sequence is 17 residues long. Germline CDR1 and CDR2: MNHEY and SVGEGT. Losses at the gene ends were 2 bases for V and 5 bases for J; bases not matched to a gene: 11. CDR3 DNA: TGTGCCAGCAGTTACCCGAGGGGACAGATCATAACCGGGGAGCTGTTTTTT. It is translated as CASSYPRGQIITGELFF.

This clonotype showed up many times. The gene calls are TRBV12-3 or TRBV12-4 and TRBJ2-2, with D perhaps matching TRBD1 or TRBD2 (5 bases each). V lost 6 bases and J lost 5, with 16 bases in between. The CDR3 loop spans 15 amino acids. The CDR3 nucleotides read TGTGCCAGCAGCCTCGGGACCCTAAAGACCGGGGAGCTGTTTTTT. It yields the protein CASSLGTLKTGELFF.

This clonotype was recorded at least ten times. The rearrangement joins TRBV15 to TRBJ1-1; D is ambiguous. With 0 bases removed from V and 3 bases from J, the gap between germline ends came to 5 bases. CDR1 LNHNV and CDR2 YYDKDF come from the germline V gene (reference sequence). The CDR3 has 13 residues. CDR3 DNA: TGTGCCACCAGCAGAGATTTAGACACTGAAGCTTTCTTT. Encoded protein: CATSRDLDTEAFF.

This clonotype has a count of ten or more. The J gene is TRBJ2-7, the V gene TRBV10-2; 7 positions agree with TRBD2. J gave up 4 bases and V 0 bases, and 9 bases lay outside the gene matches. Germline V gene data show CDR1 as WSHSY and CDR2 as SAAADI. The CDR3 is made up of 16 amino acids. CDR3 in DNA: TGCGCCAGCAGTGAGTCTATCGGGGGGTCTGGGTACGAGCAGTACGTC. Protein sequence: CASSESIGGSGYEQYV.

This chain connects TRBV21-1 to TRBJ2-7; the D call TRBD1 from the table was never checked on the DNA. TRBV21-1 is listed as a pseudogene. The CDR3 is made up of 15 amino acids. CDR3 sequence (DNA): TGTGCCAGCGGGATCCGGGACCGCCTTACCTACGAGCAGTACTTC. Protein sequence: CASGIRDRLTYEQYF.

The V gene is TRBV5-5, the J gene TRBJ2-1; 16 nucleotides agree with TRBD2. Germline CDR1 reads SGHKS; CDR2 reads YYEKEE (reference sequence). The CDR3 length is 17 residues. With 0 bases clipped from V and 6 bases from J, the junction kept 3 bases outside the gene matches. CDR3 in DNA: TGTGCCAGCAGCTTGGGGGGACTAGCGGGAGGGTTCAATGAGCAGTTCTTC. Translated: CASSLGGLAGGFNEQFF.

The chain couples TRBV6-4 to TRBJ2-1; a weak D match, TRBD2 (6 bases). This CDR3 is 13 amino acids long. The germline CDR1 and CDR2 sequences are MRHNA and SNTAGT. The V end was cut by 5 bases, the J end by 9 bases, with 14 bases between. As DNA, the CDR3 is TGTGCCAGCAGTATAGGTGGAGGGCGTGAGCAGTTCTTC. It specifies CASSIGGGREQFF.

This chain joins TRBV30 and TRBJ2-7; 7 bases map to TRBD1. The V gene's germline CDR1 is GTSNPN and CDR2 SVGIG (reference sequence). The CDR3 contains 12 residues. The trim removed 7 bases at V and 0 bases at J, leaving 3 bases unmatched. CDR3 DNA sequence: TGTGCCTATCGGGACAGCTCCTACGAGCAGTACTTC. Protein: CAYRDSSYEQYF.

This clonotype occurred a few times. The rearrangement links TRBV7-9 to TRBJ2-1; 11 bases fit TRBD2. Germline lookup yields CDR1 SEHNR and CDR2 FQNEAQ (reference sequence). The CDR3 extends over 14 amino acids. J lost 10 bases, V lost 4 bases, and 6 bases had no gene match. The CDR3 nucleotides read TGTGCCAGCAGCTCCGAACTAGCGGGAGACGAGCAGTTCTTC. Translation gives CASSSELAGDEQFF.

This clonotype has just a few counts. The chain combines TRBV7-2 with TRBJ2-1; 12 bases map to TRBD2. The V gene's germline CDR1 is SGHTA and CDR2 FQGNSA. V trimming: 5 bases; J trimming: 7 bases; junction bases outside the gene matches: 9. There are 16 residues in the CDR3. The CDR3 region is CASSLPASGRGNEQFF. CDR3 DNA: TGTGCCAGCAGCCTCCCCGCTAGCGGGAGGGGAAATGAGCAGTTCTTC.

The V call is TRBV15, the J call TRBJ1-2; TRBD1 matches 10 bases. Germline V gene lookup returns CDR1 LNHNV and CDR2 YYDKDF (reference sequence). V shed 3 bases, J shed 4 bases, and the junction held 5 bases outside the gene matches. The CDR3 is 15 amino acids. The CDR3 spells CATSRGQGQSYGYTF. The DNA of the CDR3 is TGTGCCACCAGCAGGGGACAGGGGCAGAGCTATGGCTACACCTTC. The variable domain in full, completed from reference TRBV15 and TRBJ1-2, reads DAMVIQNPRYQVTQFGKPVTLSCSQTLNHNVMYWYQQKSSQAPKLLFHYYDKDFNNEADTPDNFQSRRPNTSFCFLDIRSPGLGDTAMYLCATSRGQGQSYGYTFGSGTRLTVV.